The rows below give T cell receptor beta chains drawn from one sample of a study of memory CD4+ T cells and cytomegalovirus serostatus. Produced via immunoSEQ multiplex PCR; TCRdb's table is partial and in-frame only. The table records roughly 50,000 clones, 82% of them present only once. The source material was memory CD4+ T cells from blood. These receptors were collected from an adult in good health and CMV-seronegative. Some clones in this sample may be carry-over from other donors' samples. Each CDR3 is given with its conserved first and last residue. A D gene is named only where the DNA matches it firmly. Not every row has a clone size; where given, it reads once, few, many or a size class.

clone size: .; J gene: TRBJ1-6; V gene: TRBV19; D gene: .; CDR3 protein: CASSFRKSAPLHF; CDR3 DNA: TGTGCCAGTAGCTTCCGGAAATCGGCACCCCTCCACTTT
clone size: .; J gene: TRBJ1-5; V gene: TRBV10-3; D gene: .; CDR3 protein: CAISDSNQPQHF; CDR3 DNA: TGTGCCATCAGTGACAGCAATCAGCCCCAGCATTTT
clone size: .; J gene: TRBJ1-6; V gene: TRBV27; D gene: TRBD1; CDR3 protein: CASSQGRTGNSPLHF; CDR3 DNA: TGTGCCAGCAGTCAAGGTCGGACAGGCAATTCACCCCTCCACTTT
clone size: .; J gene: TRBJ2-3; V gene: TRBV6-5; D gene: .; CDR3 protein: CASSYSEGRDTQYF; CDR3 DNA: TGTGCCAGCAGTTACTCCGAGGGACGAGATACGCAGTATTTT
clone size: .; J gene: TRBJ2-2; V gene: TRBV6-4; D gene: TRBD2; CDR3 protein: CASSVGLAGGSCSFGGELFF; CDR3 DNA: TGTGCCAGCAGTGTAGGTTTAGCGGGAGGGTCGTGTAGTTTTGGCGGGGAGCTGTTTTTT
clone size: .; J gene: TRBJ1-3; V gene: TRBV28; D gene: .; CDR3 protein: CASSRTASGNTIYF; CDR3 DNA: TGTGCCAGCAGTCGGACAGCCTCGGGAAACACCATATATTTT
clone size: .; J gene: TRBJ1-1; V gene: TRBV30; D gene: TRBD1; CDR3 protein: CAWSLGTVRTEAFF; CDR3 DNA: TGTGCCTGGAGTCTGGGGACAGTCAGAACTGAAGCTTTCTTT
clone size: .; J gene: TRBJ1-1; V gene: TRBV19; D gene: .; CDR3 protein: CASSIDRGGTEAFF; CDR3 DNA: TGTGCCAGTAGTATTGACCGAGGGGGCACTGAAGCTTTCTTT
clone size: .; J gene: TRBJ2-4; V gene: TRBV19; D gene: .; CDR3 protein: CASRASKNIQYF; CDR3 DNA: TGTGCCAGTAGGGCCAGCAAAAACATTCAGTACTTC
clone size: .; J gene: TRBJ2-7; V gene: TRBV18; D gene: .; CDR3 protein: CASSPMGGEQYF; CDR3 DNA: TGTGCCAGCTCTCCTATGGGTGGCGAGCAGTACTTC
clone size: .; J gene: TRBJ2-7; V gene: TRBV5-6; D gene: .; CDR3 protein: CASSLGPGQGVEQYF; CDR3 DNA: TGTGCCAGCAGCTTGGGACCAGGGCAAGGGGTAGAGCAGTACTTC
clone size: .; J gene: TRBJ1-2; V gene: TRBV7-3; D gene: .; CDR3 protein: CASTSHRLSPYGYTF; CDR3 DNA: TGTGCCAGCACCTCACACCGTTTGAGCCCCTATGGCTACACCTTC
clone size: .; J gene: TRBJ2-1; V gene: TRBV7-9; D gene: .; CDR3 protein: CASSLGGQYNEQFF; CDR3 DNA: TGTGCCAGCAGCTTAGGCGGGCAGTACAATGAGCAGTTCTTC
clone size: .; J gene: TRBJ1-6; V gene: TRBV30; D gene: .; CDR3 protein: CAWTRSGGPANSPLHF; CDR3 DNA: TGTGCCTGGACACGCTCGGGGGGACCGGCGAATTCACCCCTCCACTTT
clone size: .; J gene: TRBJ1-1; V gene: TRBV5-1; D gene: .; CDR3 protein: CASSLSSANTEAFF; CDR3 DNA: TGCGCCAGCAGCTTGAGTTCAGCGAACACTGAAGCTTTCTTT
clone size: few; J gene: TRBJ2-4; V gene: TRBV15; D gene: .; CDR3 protein: CATSLLAKNIQYF; CDR3 DNA: TGTGCCACCTCTCTTCTGGCCAAAAACATTCAGTACTTC
clone size: .; J gene: TRBJ2-1; V gene: TRBV19; D gene: .; CDR3 protein: CASSIVTTFYNEQFF; CDR3 DNA: TGTGCCAGTAGTATAGTAACCACTTTCTACAATGAGCAGTTCTTC
clone size: .; J gene: TRBJ1-3; V gene: TRBV6-6; D gene: .; CDR3 protein: CASSTRTTGNTIYF; CDR3 DNA: TGTGCCAGCAGTACGCGGACAACCGGAAACACCATATATTTT
clone size: few; J gene: TRBJ1-2; V gene: TRBV2; D gene: .; CDR3 protein: CASSSDSVSYGYTF; CDR3 DNA: TGTGCCAGCAGTTCTGACTCAGTTTCCTATGGCTACACCTTC
clone size: .; J gene: TRBJ2-7; V gene: TRBV6-1; D gene: .; CDR3 protein: CASTPPGWTYEQYF; CDR3 DNA: TGTGCCAGCACCCCCCCTGGATGGACGTATGAGCAGTACTTC
clone size: .; J gene: TRBJ2-5; V gene: TRBV2; D gene: .; CDR3 protein: CATSRDPRGTQYF; CDR3 DNA: TGTGCCACTTCTCGTGACCCACGAGGGACCCAGTACTTC
clone size: .; J gene: TRBJ2-6; V gene: TRBV19; D gene: .; CDR3 protein: CASSRTSGANVLTF; CDR3 DNA: TGTGCCAGTAGTAGGACCTCTGGGGCCAACGTCCTGACTTTC
clone size: .; J gene: TRBJ2-5; V gene: TRBV2; D gene: .; CDR3 protein: CASSLQGTQETQYF; CDR3 DNA: TGTGCCAGCAGCCTACAAGGGACCCAAGAGACCCAGTACTTC
clone size: .; J gene: TRBJ1-2; V gene: TRBV7-2; D gene: .; CDR3 protein: CASSLVVGAGINYGYTF; CDR3 DNA: TGTGCCAGCAGCTTAGTCGTAGGGGCAGGGATCAACTATGGCTACACCTTC
clone size: .; J gene: TRBJ2-5; V gene: TRBV18; D gene: TRBD1; CDR3 protein: CASSPLKGGDETQYF; CDR3 DNA: TGTGCCAGCTCACCACTGAAAGGGGGCGATGAGACCCAGTACTTC
clone size: .; J gene: TRBJ2-3; V gene: TRBV12-5; D gene: TRBD1; CDR3 protein: CASGGWTGPDTQYF; CDR3 DNA: TGTGCTAGTGGTGGGTGGACAGGTCCAGATACGCAGTATTTT
clone size: .; J gene: TRBJ2-7; V gene: TRBV7-8; D gene: TRBD2; CDR3 protein: CASSLARGRLAGAEQYF; CDR3 DNA: TGTGCCAGCAGCTTAGCGCGGGGGCGACTAGCGGGAGCCGAGCAGTACTTC
clone size: .; J gene: TRBJ1-1; V gene: TRBV7-9; D gene: TRBD1; CDR3 protein: CASSFGQGNTEAFF; CDR3 DNA: TGTGCCAGCAGCTTCGGACAGGGCAACACTGAAGCTTTCTTT
clone size: once; J gene: TRBJ2-3; V gene: TRBV28; D gene: TRBD2; CDR3 protein: CASSLSPSGVTDTQYF; CDR3 DNA: TGTGCCAGCAGTTTATCGCCTAGCGGAGTCACAGATACGCAGTATTTT